These 30 T cell receptor beta chains originate from one sample sequenced in a study of blood T cell repertoires in COVID-19. Measured with immunoSEQ multiplex PCR; TCRdb has only the in-frame clones, and not every one. Of around 73,000 clones listed, about four fifths are singletons. The material sequenced was peripheral blood. The receptors originated from a woman aged 60 to 75 with acute or convalescent COVID-19.

This clone was recorded a few times. V is TRBV19 and J is TRBJ2-5; 7 positions agree with TRBD2. In germline, CDR1 is LNHDA, CDR2 SQIVND (reference sequence). V gave up 6 bases and J gave up 2 bases; unmatched junction bases: 12. The CDR3 is 16 residues long. DNA of the CDR3: TGTGCCAGTAGCAAAGAAGGCGGGGGAGGACAAGAGACCCAGTACTTC. Amino acid sequence: CASSKEGGGGQETQYF.

This clone has a handful of counts. V is TRBV6-5 and J is TRBJ1-6; 10 bases are a match to TRBD1. This CDR3 is 13 amino acids long. Germline V CDR1 and CDR2: MNHEY, SVGAGI. V dropped 7 bases and J dropped 14; count of bases not matched to a gene: 8. Here the CDR3 reads CASTGQGLGTLHF. DNA for the CDR3: TGTGCCAGCACGGGACAGGGGCTTGGGACCCTCCACTTT.

This chain links TRBV12-3 or TRBV12-4 with TRBJ1-1; 7 nucleotides align to TRBD1. CDR3 size: 13 residues. V shed 8 bases and J 7 bases; nucleotides not matched to a gene: 10. CDR3 nucleotide sequence: TGTGCCAGCGGAAGGACAGGAGTCCGTGAAGCTTTCTTT. This codes for CASGRTGVREAFF.

Remarks on this clone: A read error may explain this, as a much larger clone is one base away. This sample also contains other DNA sequences that code for the same CDR3. The chain links TRBV2 to TRBJ1-3; 7 nucleotides align to TRBD1. J was trimmed by 0 bases and V by 1 base; bases with no gene match: 3. From germline, CDR1 is SNHLY and CDR2 FYNNEI. The length of the CDR3 is 16 residues. The CDR3 is CASSEGTGNSGNTIYF. In DNA form, the CDR3 reads TGTGCCAGCAGTGAAGGGACAGGAAACTCTGGAAACACCATATATTTT.

The chain is built from TRBV27 and TRBJ1-1; 7 bases are shared with TRBD1. Germline assignment: CDR1 MNHEY and CDR2 SMNVEV (reference sequence). With 3 bases clipped from V and 5 bases from J, the junction kept 21 bases outside the gene matches. The CDR3 is 19 residues long. The CDR3 protein is CASSLVDPDRATRGTEAFF. The CDR3 DNA is TGTGCCAGCAGTTTGGTTGACCCCGACAGGGCTACCCGAGGGACTGAAGCTTTCTTT.

This clone was seen only a few times. The chain links TRBV4-2 to TRBJ2-7, with no clear D. V shed 0 bases and J shed 3 bases, with 9 bases lying between them. The CDR3 loop spans 14 amino acids. Germline V gene sequence: CDR1 LGHNA, CDR2 YNFKEQ. CDR3 DNA sequence: TGTGCCAGCAGCCAAGAAGCCAGGAACTACGAGCAGTACTTC. Amino acid sequence: CASSQEARNYEQYF.

V usage is TRBV3-1 (or the pseudogene TRBV3-2) and J usage is TRBJ2-1, with TRBD2 as a possible D gene (7 bases). Trimming cost V 1 base and J 7 bases, with 17 bases left between them. This CDR3 is 16 amino acids long. CDR1 and CDR2 (germline): LGHDT, YNNKEL (reference sequence). CDR3 bases: TGTGCCAGCAGCCAAGGCGTGGGGGGGGCAGGTAATGAGCAGTTCTTC. Translation: CASSQGVGGAGNEQFF.

For this clone: Other nucleotide sequences in the sample specify the same CDR3. As DNA, the CDR3 is TGTGCCAGCAGCTTATCAGGGGAGCTGTTTTTT. Translating it yields CASSLSGELFF. This sequence joins TRBV7-9 and TRBJ2-2; D ambiguous. V was trimmed by 2 bases and J by 8 bases, leaving 3 bases between them. The CDR3 is 11 amino acids. Germline values: CDR1 SEHNR, CDR2 FQNEAQ (reference sequence). Based on the CDR3 plus reference TRBV7-9 and TRBJ2-2, the full variable domain is DTGVSQNPRHKITKRGQNVTFRCDPISEHNRLYWYRQTLGQGPEFLTYFQNEAQLEKSRLLSDRFSAERPKGSFSTLEIQRTEQGDSAMYLCASSLSGELFFGEGSRLTVL.

In this sample, this clone turned up once. The chain employs TRBV11-2 and TRBJ2-2; 10 bases agree with TRBD2. The CDR3 sequence is 19 residues long. The V gene's germline CDR1 is SGHAT and CDR2 FQNNGV. Trimming removed 0 bases from V and 1 base from J; junction bases left unmatched: 8. The CDR3 here is CASSLDPELAGRNTGELFF. The CDR3 region has the DNA TGTGCCAGCAGCTTAGACCCCGAACTAGCGGGGCGGAACACCGGGGAGCTGTTTTTT.

This chain links TRBV5-1 with TRBJ1-1; 10 bases line up with TRBD1. V was pared by 8 bases and J by 6 bases, with 13 bases of the junction left unmatched. The CDR3 consists of 15 residues. In germline, CDR1 is SGHRS, CDR2 YFSETQ. The CDR3 is CASRPGQGFFAEAFF. The CDR3 coding sequence is TGCGCCAGTCGACCGGGACAGGGGTTTTTTGCTGAAGCTTTCTTT.

This clone was detected a few times. The J gene is TRBJ2-3, the V gene TRBV2; no reliable D call. Germline CDR1 is SNHLY and CDR2 is FYNNEI. This CDR3 has 11 residues. The V gene lost 7 bases and the J gene lost 4 bases, with 6 bases spanning the gap. The CDR3 spells CASTRADTQYF. CDR3 nucleotides: TGTGCCAGCACTAGAGCAGATACGCAGTATTTT.

The chain links TRBV3-1 (or the pseudogene TRBV3-2) to TRBJ1-5; D might be TRBD1 (5 bases). Trimming took off 1 base at V and 1 base at J, with 8 bases between the two ends. Germline values: CDR1 LGHDT, CDR2 YNNKEL (reference sequence). The CDR3 is made up of 15 amino acids. CDR3 sequence: CASSQGGRSNQPQHF. CDR3 coding DNA: TGTGCCAGCAGCCAAGGGGGCCGCAGCAATCAGCCCCAGCATTTT.

This clone was seen a single time. The chain combines TRBV7-9 with TRBJ1-5; 8 bases fit TRBD1. The CDR3 consists of 16 residues. Germline V CDR1 and CDR2: SEHNR, FQNEAQ (reference sequence). Trimming took 5 bases from V and 1 from J; bases not matched to a gene: 7. CDR3 nucleotides: TGTGCCAGCAGCAAGGACAGGGTCGGGAGCAATCAGCCCCAGCATTTT. This encodes CASSKDRVGSNQPQHF.

The chain joins TRBV7-3 to TRBJ1-2; no reliable D call. Germline CDR1 reads SGHTA; CDR2 reads FQGTGA. Trimming pared 1 base from V and 6 bases from J, leaving 12 bases between. The CDR3 extends over 14 amino acids. This CDR3 is CASSLNGLLNGYTF. The CDR3 DNA is TGTGCCAGCAGCTTAAATGGACTTTTGAATGGCTACACCTTC. The variable domain in full, completed from reference TRBV7-3 and TRBJ1-2, reads GAGVSQTPSNKVTEKGKYVELRCDPISGHTALYWYRQSLGQGPEFLIYFQGTGAADDSGLPNDRFFAVRPEGSVSTLKIQRTERGDSAVYLCASSLNGLLNGYTFGSGTRLTVV.

V usage is TRBV5-1 and J usage is TRBJ1-4; D gene uncertain. Trimming shortened V by 1 base and J by 7 bases, and 11 bases separated the two germline ends. Germline CDR1 SGHRS, CDR2 YFSETQ. CDR3 length: 14 residues. The CDR3 sequence is CASSLQGGGEKLFF. The CDR3 nucleotides are TGCGCCAGCAGCTTGCAAGGTGGAGGTGAAAAACTGTTTTTT. Full variable domain (missing parts from reference TRBV5-1 and TRBJ1-4): KAGVTQTPRYLIKTRGQQVTLSCSPISGHRSVSWYQQTPGQGLQFLFEYFSETQRNKGNFPGRFSGRQFSNSRSEMNVSTLELGDSALYLCASSLQGGGEKLFFGSGTQLSVL.

V gene TRBV5-1 combines with J gene TRBJ2-7; 7 positions match TRBD2. The CDR3 covers 15 residues. Germline lookup yields CDR1 SGHRS and CDR2 YFSETQ. The junction had 12 bases not matched to a gene; V was cut back by 2 bases and J by 7 bases. CDR3: CASSLGGSKGREQYF. The CDR3 DNA follows: TGCGCCAGCAGCTTAGGCGGGAGCAAAGGGAGAGAGCAGTACTTC.

This chain uses TRBV6-2 or TRBV6-3 with TRBJ1-1; no clear D. This CDR3 contains 11 residues. V was clipped by 5 bases and J by 4 bases, with 5 bases between them. Germline V gene lookup returns CDR1 MNHEY and CDR2 SVGEGT. The CDR3 protein is CASSQVTEAFF. For the CDR3, the DNA is TGTGCCAGCAGTCAGGTCACTGAAGCTTTCTTT.

This rearrangement joins TRBV2 to TRBJ2-3; D ambiguous. This CDR3 has 17 amino acids. Germline V lookup: CDR1 SNHLY, CDR2 FYNNEI. V lost 0 bases and J 2 bases, leaving 15 bases between the germline ends. The CDR3 here is CASSEAGSGGYTDTQYF. CDR3 nucleotide sequence: TGTGCCAGCAGTGAAGCGGGTTCTGGCGGATACACAGATACGCAGTATTTT.

This clone was counted only a few times. J is TRBJ1-1 and V is TRBV5-4; TRBD1 might be the D (5 bases). Germline V gene lookup returns CDR1 SGHNT and CDR2 YYREEE (reference sequence). Trimming cost V 0 bases and J 6 bases, with 18 bases left between them. This CDR3 contains 16 residues. CDR3 region: CASSLADAGMFSEAFF. In DNA form, the CDR3 reads TGTGCCAGCAGCTTGGCCGATGCAGGGATGTTTTCTGAAGCTTTCTTT.

The rearrangement uses TRBV4-1 and TRBJ1-4, with D possibly matching TRBD1 (6 bases). The length of the CDR3 is 16 residues. V was pared by 1 base and J by 4 bases, with 13 bases between. Per germline, CDR1 MGHRA and CDR2 YSYEKL. CDR3 nucleotide sequence: TGCGCCAGCAGCCAAGGACTTTGGGGGCTTAATGAAAAACTGTTTTTT. Residues: CASSQGLWGLNEKLFF.

This sequence joins TRBV27 and TRBJ1-2; TRBD1 is a possible D gene (6 bases). Germline CDR1 is MNHEY and CDR2 is SMNVEV (reference sequence). V dropped 8 bases and J dropped 7 bases, with 17 bases sitting between them. The CDR3 loop spans 13 amino acids. The DNA of the CDR3 is TGTGCCAGCCCCCCGCGTGGGGGCGGTGGCTACACCTTC. Protein product: CASPPRGGGGYTF.

The rearrangement links TRBV24-1 to TRBJ2-1, with D hard to call. The germline V gene encodes CDR1 KGHDR and CDR2 SFDVKD. V was trimmed by 1 base and J by 11 bases, leaving 5 bases between them. This CDR3 spans 11 amino acids. CDR3 nucleotide sequence: TGTGCCACCAGTGATTTTCAGAAGCAGTTCTTC. This encodes CATSDFQKQFF.

The gene calls are TRBV5-1 and TRBJ1-2, with a tentative D call TRBD1 (5 bases). V was pared by 0 bases and J by 2 bases, with 14 bases between. Looked up from germline, CDR1 is SGHRS and CDR2 is YFSETQ. This CDR3 region has 16 residues. The CDR3 region has the DNA TGCGCCAGCAGCTTGGCCGGTGGGGCGGGAAACTATGGCTACACCTTC. Its protein product is CASSLAGGAGNYGYTF. Filled out from reference TRBV5-1 and TRBJ1-2, the complete variable domain reads KAGVTQTPRYLIKTRGQQVTLSCSPISGHRSVSWYQQTPGQGLQFLFEYFSETQRNKGNFPGRFSGRQFSNSRSEMNVSTLELGDSALYLCASSLAGGAGNYGYTFGSGTRLTVV.

This clone was seen more than once but under ten times. The chain links TRBV7-6 to TRBJ2-1, with D perhaps TRBD2 (5 bases). This CDR3 comprises 18 residues. V lost 2 bases, J lost 2 bases, and 19 bases lay in between. CDR1 and CDR2 (germline): SGHVS, FNYEAQ. The CDR3 protein is CASSLTDQRRLPYNEQFF. Here the CDR3 DNA reads TGTGCCAGCAGCTTAACGGACCAGCGGAGACTACCCTACAATGAGCAGTTCTTC.

The chain carries TRBV10-1 and TRBJ1-2; D might be TRBD1 (6 bases). The CDR3 loop spans 13 amino acids. Germline CDR1 reads WNHNN; CDR2 reads SYGVQD (reference sequence). V gave up 6 bases and J gave up 3 bases, with 11 bases separating them. This CDR3 is CASSRDMYYGYTF. DNA of the CDR3: TGCGCCAGCAGCCGGGACATGTACTATGGCTACACCTTC.

The chain employs TRBV5-8 and TRBJ2-3, with TRBD1 matching over 7 bases. CDR1 SGHTS and CDR2 YDEGEE come from the germline V gene. V lost 4 bases and J lost 1; bases outside the gene matches: 12. The CDR3 covers 17 residues. For the CDR3, the DNA is TGTGCCAGCAGCCGCGCGCGCGGACAGGTTGGCACAGATACGCAGTATTTT. Translation: CASSRARGQVGTDTQYF.

The rearrangement links TRBV28 to TRBJ1-2, with 8 positions matching TRBD1. This CDR3 comprises 15 residues. From germline, CDR1 is MDHEN and CDR2 SYDVKM. Trimming cost V 7 bases and J 8 bases; bases outside gene matches: 15. The CDR3 reads CASIIGQGLPEGYTF. The CDR3 bases are TGTGCCAGCATTATTGGACAGGGACTTCCGGAAGGCTACACCTTC.

This chain links TRBV18 with TRBJ2-1; 8 positions match TRBD1. The junction had 2 bases not matched to a gene; V was cut back by 2 bases and J by 5 bases. The germline CDR1 and CDR2 sequences are KGHSH and LQKENI. CDR3 length: 14 amino acids. The CDR3 here is CASSPRTGNNEQFF. The CDR3, as DNA: TGTGCCAGCTCACCAAGGACAGGGAACAATGAGCAGTTCTTC.

The rearrangement joins TRBV20-1 to TRBJ1-2; tentative D call: TRBD1 (6 bases). The CDR3 extends over 11 amino acids. Between the trimmed V and J ends, which lost 5 bases and 3 bases, there was a span of 7 bases. The V gene's germline CDR1 is DFQATT and CDR2 SNEGSKA (reference sequence). The CDR3 DNA reads TGCAGTGCTTCAGGGGACTATGGCTACACCTTC. Protein product: CSASGDYGYTF.

V usage is TRBV6-1 and J usage is TRBJ2-3, with a tentative D call TRBD2 (6 bases). In germline, CDR1 is MNHNS, CDR2 SASEGT. The CDR3 runs to 15 residues. The germline V and J ends were trimmed by 4 bases and 0 bases, with 11 bases remaining between them. The chain's CDR3 is CASSGAGSSTDTQYF. CDR3 sequence (DNA): TGTGCCAGCAGTGGAGCGGGCTCTAGCACAGATACGCAGTATTTT.